The 9 T cell receptor beta chains below all came from one sample that was sequenced in a study of CD8 T cells in ankylosing spondylitis. Overall study results and limits: Ankylosing spondylitis blood seemed to carry a telltale TCR beta motif made of several highly homologous variants.

These TCRs' antigens remain unknown. TCRdb processed the 5' RACE reads anew with MiXCR; each CDR3 protein has one entry. This table holds 700,000 to 1,000,000 distinct CDR3 sequences, roughly 10% found once. Sequenced input: blood, either unsorted or a sorted T cell fraction (not recorded which). The receptor set was obtained from a male donor with ankylosing spondylitis.

This clonotype turned up a few times. The chain carries TRBV7-2 and TRBJ2-7; 9 positions match TRBD1. Germline trimming cut 3 bases from V and 7 bases from J; bases unmatched to any gene: 10. This CDR3 comprises 15 residues. Germline-derived CDR1 and CDR2 are SGHTA and FQGNSA. The CDR3 region has the DNA TGTGCCAGCAGCTTCCTGGACAGGGGTATCGGTGAGCAGTACTTC. As protein: CASSFLDRGIGEQYF.

The gene calls are TRBV6-1 and TRBJ2-3, with TRBD1 as a possible D gene (5 bases). The germline V gene has CDR1 MNHNS and CDR2 SASEGT. V dropped 6 bases and J dropped 2 bases, with 12 bases sitting between them. The CDR3 totals 14 residues. The CDR3 nucleotides read TGTGCCAGCAGGATCAGGGATTACACAGATACGCAGTATTTT. It is translated as CASRIRDYTDTQYF.

V and J are TRBV15 and TRBJ2-1; D possibly corresponds to TRBD2 (6 bases). The V and J ends lost 0 bases and 8 bases respectively, with 8 bases between them. The germline V gene has CDR1 LNHNV and CDR2 YYDKDF (reference sequence). The CDR3 has 13 residues. The CDR3 here is CATSRDSGDEQFF. The CDR3 DNA is TGTGCCACCAGCAGAGATTCGGGGGATGAGCAGTTCTTC.

This clonotype has only a few counts. This chain uses TRBV20-1 with TRBJ2-5, with 9 bases identical to TRBD1. Germline V CDR1 and CDR2: DFQATT, SNEGSKA (reference sequence). This CDR3 comprises 14 residues. V lost 0 bases to trimming and J lost 2 bases; unmatched junction nucleotides: 1. The CDR3 here is CSAREGQGQETQYF. DNA of the CDR3: TGCAGTGCTAGAGAGGGACAGGGACAAGAGACCCAGTACTTC.

There are a few counts of this clonotype. The CDR3 loop reads CASSQAFGQGHTGELFF. The DNA for the CDR3 is TGCGCCAGCAGCCAAGCATTCGGACAGGGACACACCGGGGAGCTGTTTTTT. The gene calls are TRBV4-3 and TRBJ2-2; TRBD1 aligns across 8 bases. Looked up from germline, CDR1 is LGHNA and CDR2 is YSLEER. Trimming removed 1 base from V and 3 bases from J; junction bases left unmatched: 7. This CDR3 spans 17 amino acids.

This clonotype was detected only a few times. The gene calls are TRBV20-1 and TRBJ2-1, with unresolved D. Germline V gene lookup returns CDR1 DFQATT and CDR2 SNEGSKA (reference sequence). The CDR3 is 13 amino acids. Trimming pared 0 bases from V and 6 bases from J, leaving 9 bases between. CDR3 residues: CSAREPVLNEQFF. The DNA for the CDR3 is TGCAGTGCTAGAGAGCCAGTCCTCAATGAGCAGTTCTTC.

The gene calls are TRBV5-1 and TRBJ2-7, with D perhaps matching TRBD1 or TRBD2 (6 bases each). The CDR3 extends over 16 amino acids. The ends were cut back, 4 bases at V and 4 bases at J, with 21 bases in the middle. From germline, CDR1 is SGHRS and CDR2 YFSETQ. CDR3 protein: CASSAAGTYVDYEQYF. CDR3 nucleotide sequence: TGCGCCAGCAGCGCGGCGGGGACATATGTGGATTACGAGCAGTACTTC.

Ten or more counts support this clonotype. The chain uses TRBV6-1 and TRBJ2-4, with TRBD2 as a possible D gene (6 bases). Per the germline V gene, CDR1 is MNHNS and CDR2 is SASEGT. V was trimmed by 6 bases and J by 0 bases, leaving 6 bases between them. This CDR3 has 13 residues. The chain's CDR3 is CASRGLAKNIQYF. The DNA of the CDR3 is TGTGCCAGCAGGGGACTAGCCAAAAACATTCAGTACTTC.

This clonotype occurred a few times. V usage is TRBV30 and J usage is TRBJ1-1; D is unresolved. Germline loops: CDR1 GTSNPN, CDR2 SVGIG (reference sequence). The CDR3 is 13 amino acids. The V and J ends lost 2 bases and 0 bases respectively, with 7 bases between them. Here the CDR3 DNA reads TGTGCCTGGAGTCCACAGATGAACACTGAAGCTTTCTTT. It translates to CAWSPQMNTEAFF.